Listed below are T cell receptor beta chains from one sample, sequenced in a study of blood T cells in healthy people across ages. MiXCR, run by TCRdb on the 5' RACE reads, gives a single entry per CDR3 protein. This table holds 1.5 million to 2 million distinct CDR3 sequences, 28% found once. The sample comprised blood. Receptors originate from a woman in her twenties or thirties in good health. Each CDR3 is given with its conserved first and last residue. Fields, in order: V gene, clone size, D gene, J gene, CDR3 protein, CDR3 DNA. The D gene is left open where the match is weak. Part of the rows lack a size; the others show once, few, many or a class for expanded clones.

v_gene: TRBV12-3/TRBV12-4; abundance: -; d_gene: -; j_gene: TRBJ1-5; CDR3aa: CASSLGSRGAEDQPQHF; CDR3nt: TGTGCCAGCAGTTTAGGTTCCAGGGGCGCAGAGGATCAGCCTCAGCATTTT
v_gene: TRBV7-7; abundance: many; d_gene: TRBD2; j_gene: TRBJ2-5; CDR3aa: CASSRGTSRATQYF; CDR3nt: TGTGCCAGCAGCCGAGGGACTAGCCGGGCGACCCAGTACTTC
v_gene: TRBV20-1; abundance: many; d_gene: -; j_gene: TRBJ2-1; CDR3aa: CSARDPGSRYNEQFF; CDR3nt: TGCAGTGCTAGAGATCCCGGCTCTCGCTACAATGAGCAGTTCTTC
v_gene: TRBV19; abundance: -; d_gene: -; j_gene: TRBJ2-7; CDR3aa: CASSIRRNYEQYF; CDR3nt: TGTGCCAGTAGTATAAGGCGGAACTACGAGCAGTACTTC
v_gene: TRBV25-1; abundance: -; d_gene: -; j_gene: TRBJ2-7; CDR3aa: CASSELGTVVSYEQYF; CDR3nt: TGTGCCAGCAGTGAATTAGGTACAGTAGTATCCTACGAGCAGTACTTC
v_gene: TRBV20-1; abundance: many; d_gene: -; j_gene: TRBJ2-5; CDR3aa: CSARLRAGAETQYF; CDR3nt: TGCAGTGCTAGACTGAGGGCTGGGGCAGAGACCCAGTACTTC
v_gene: TRBV27; abundance: few; d_gene: -; j_gene: TRBJ1-4; CDR3aa: CASKGATQNEKLFF; CDR3nt: TGTGCCAGTAAGGGTGCGACCCAGAATGAAAAACTGTTTTTT
v_gene: TRBV20-1; abundance: -; d_gene: TRBD2; j_gene: TRBJ2-5; CDR3aa: CSASPGGWQETQYF; CDR3nt: TGCAGTGCTAGTCCGGGAGGTTGGCAAGAGACCCAGTACTTC
v_gene: TRBV7-9; abundance: -; d_gene: TRBD2; j_gene: TRBJ2-1; CDR3aa: CASSPEASGSESYNEQFF; CDR3nt: TGTGCCAGCAGTCCTGAGGCTAGCGGGAGTGAATCCTACAATGAGCAGTTCTTC
v_gene: TRBV12-3/TRBV12-4; abundance: -; d_gene: -; j_gene: TRBJ1-3; CDR3aa: CASSQNRFGNTIYF; CDR3nt: TGTGCCAGCAGTCAAAACAGGTTCGGAAACACCATATATTTT
v_gene: TRBV29-1; abundance: -; d_gene: -; j_gene: TRBJ2-1; CDR3aa: CSVEVWQGENEQFF; CDR3nt: TGCAGCGTTGAAGTTTGGCAGGGTGAAAATGAGCAGTTCTTC
v_gene: TRBV5-4; abundance: -; d_gene: -; j_gene: TRBJ2-4; CDR3aa: CASSFGGGEEQYF; CDR3nt: TGTGCCAGCAGCTTCGGCGGTGGGGAAGAGCAGTACTTC
v_gene: TRBV12-3/TRBV12-4; abundance: many; d_gene: -; j_gene: TRBJ2-6; CDR3aa: CASNRLSYSGANVLTF; CDR3nt: TGTGCCAGCAACCGGTTGTCGTACTCTGGGGCCAACGTCCTGACTTTC
v_gene: TRBV6-6; abundance: few; d_gene: -; j_gene: TRBJ2-5; CDR3aa: CASSSQTRGPETQYF; CDR3nt: TGTGCCAGCAGTTCCCAGACTAGGGGACCAGAGACCCAGTACTTC
v_gene: TRBV5-1; abundance: few; d_gene: TRBD1; j_gene: TRBJ2-7; CDR3aa: CASSLGTGVRDEQYF; CDR3nt: TGCGCCAGCAGCTTGGGAACAGGGGTACGTGACGAGCAGTACTTC
v_gene: TRBV29-1; abundance: many; d_gene: TRBD1; j_gene: TRBJ2-1; CDR3aa: CSVGTGGYNEQFF; CDR3nt: TGCAGCGTTGGTACAGGGGGTTACAATGAGCAGTTCTTC
v_gene: TRBV10-3; abundance: -; d_gene: -; j_gene: TRBJ2-5; CDR3aa: CAIRLGLQETQYF; CDR3nt: TGTGCCATCAGACTAGGGTTGCAAGAGACCCAGTACTTC
v_gene: TRBV2; abundance: -; d_gene: TRBD2; j_gene: TRBJ2-7; CDR3aa: CASSGGAGGPYEQYF; CDR3nt: TGTGCCAGCAGTGGAGGAGCGGGGGGGCCCTACGAGCAGTACTTC
v_gene: TRBV7-9; abundance: many; d_gene: TRBD2; j_gene: TRBJ2-7; CDR3aa: CASSPGGSTSGRHEQYF; CDR3nt: TGTGCCAGCAGCCCAGGAGGGTCGACTAGCGGAAGGCACGAGCAGTACTTC
v_gene: TRBV5-5; abundance: -; d_gene: -; j_gene: TRBJ2-1; CDR3aa: CASSPRAGEQFF; CDR3nt: TGTGCCAGCAGCCCCAGGGCGGGTGAGCAGTTCTTC
v_gene: TRBV6-1; abundance: -; d_gene: -; j_gene: TRBJ1-1; CDR3aa: CASRVGTGNTEAFF; CDR3nt: TGTGCCAGCAGAGTCGGTACAGGGAACACTGAAGCTTTCTTT
v_gene: TRBV27; abundance: -; d_gene: -; j_gene: TRBJ2-1; CDR3aa: CASSLWLSYNEQFF; CDR3nt: TGTGCCAGCAGTCTCTGGCTCTCTTACAATGAGCAGTTCTTC
v_gene: TRBV7-9; abundance: -; d_gene: TRBD2; j_gene: TRBJ2-3; CDR3aa: CASGDYTDTQYF; CDR3nt: TGTGCCAGCGGGGACTACACAGATACGCAGTATTTT
v_gene: TRBV11-2; abundance: few; d_gene: TRBD2; j_gene: TRBJ2-1; CDR3aa: CASSYLTSGAYNEQFF; CDR3nt: TGTGCCAGCAGCTATCTAACTAGCGGGGCCTACAATGAGCAGTTCTTC
v_gene: TRBV18; abundance: few; d_gene: TRBD1; j_gene: TRBJ2-3; CDR3aa: CASSTTGGSDTQYF; CDR3nt: TGTGCCAGCTCAACTACAGGGGGCAGCGATACGCAGTATTTT
v_gene: TRBV7-2; abundance: few; d_gene: -; j_gene: TRBJ2-2; CDR3aa: CASNRVIVGELFF; CDR3nt: TGTGCCAGCAATCGAGTGATTGTCGGGGAGCTGTTTTTT
v_gene: TRBV4-3; abundance: few; d_gene: -; j_gene: TRBJ2-3; CDR3aa: CASSLTFADTQYF; CDR3nt: TGCGCCAGCAGCCTTACCTTCGCAGATACGCAGTATTTT
v_gene: TRBV5-1; abundance: few; d_gene: -; j_gene: TRBJ2-1; CDR3aa: CASSLSRVQETQFF; CDR3nt: TGCGCCAGCAGCTTGTCCAGGGTTCAAGAGACCCAGTTCTTC
v_gene: TRBV5-1; abundance: many; d_gene: -; j_gene: TRBJ2-1; CDR3aa: CASSTSSYNEQFF; CDR3nt: TGCGCCAGCAGCACTAGCTCCTACAATGAGCAGTTCTTC
v_gene: TRBV7-2; abundance: -; d_gene: TRBD1; j_gene: TRBJ2-5; CDR3aa: CASSNRDRDGETQYF; CDR3nt: TGTGCCAGCAGCAACCGGGACAGGGACGGGGAGACCCAGTACTTC
v_gene: TRBV7-2; abundance: -; d_gene: -; j_gene: TRBJ2-3; CDR3aa: CASSSRGWGTDTQYF; CDR3nt: TGTGCCAGCAGCTCCCGAGGTTGGGGGACAGATACGCAGTATTTT
v_gene: TRBV5-5; abundance: many; d_gene: TRBD2; j_gene: TRBJ2-7; CDR3aa: CASSPGGYFLSYEQYF; CDR3nt: TGTGCCAGCAGCCCCGGGGGGTACTTTCTCTCCTACGAGCAGTACTTC
v_gene: TRBV12-3/TRBV12-4; abundance: few; d_gene: TRBD1; j_gene: TRBJ1-5; CDR3aa: CASSLGQGKQPQHF; CDR3nt: TGTGCCAGCAGTCTGGGACAGGGAAAACAGCCCCAGCATTTT
v_gene: TRBV2; abundance: few; d_gene: -; j_gene: TRBJ2-1; CDR3aa: CATGRVYNEQFF; CDR3nt: TGTGCCACGGGACGGGTGTACAATGAGCAGTTCTTC
v_gene: TRBV12-3/TRBV12-4; abundance: few; d_gene: -; j_gene: TRBJ1-6; CDR3aa: CASSSENRASYNSPLHF; CDR3nt: TGTGCCAGCAGTTCCGAAAACAGGGCTTCCTATAATTCACCCCTCCACTTT
v_gene: TRBV7-9; abundance: few; d_gene: TRBD2; j_gene: TRBJ2-5; CDR3aa: CASGSGTSGLETQYF; CDR3nt: TGTGCCAGCGGAAGCGGGACTAGCGGGCTGGAGACCCAGTACTTC
v_gene: TRBV5-6; abundance: few; d_gene: -; j_gene: TRBJ2-7; CDR3aa: CASSFPRVDEQYF; CDR3nt: TGTGCCAGCAGCTTTCCCAGGGTTGACGAGCAGTACTTC
v_gene: TRBV12-3/TRBV12-4; abundance: few; d_gene: -; j_gene: TRBJ2-1; CDR3aa: CASTQSTENNEQFF; CDR3nt: TGTGCCAGCACTCAATCGACGGAAAACAATGAGCAGTTCTTC
v_gene: TRBV7-2; abundance: -; d_gene: -; j_gene: TRBJ2-7; CDR3aa: CASSLAGRGASYEQYF; CDR3nt: TGTGCCAGCAGCTTAGCGGGACGAGGGGCCTCCTACGAGCAGTACTTC
v_gene: TRBV4-3; abundance: many; d_gene: TRBD1; j_gene: TRBJ2-5; CDR3aa: CASSQRGGAETQYF; CDR3nt: TGCGCCAGCAGCCAACGAGGGGGCGCGGAGACCCAGTACTTC
v_gene: TRBV3-1; abundance: few; d_gene: TRBD1; j_gene: TRBJ2-7; CDR3aa: CASSRLMGQGSYEQYF; CDR3nt: TGTGCCAGCAGCCGACTAATGGGACAGGGAAGCTACGAGCAGTACTTC
v_gene: TRBV2; abundance: once; d_gene: -; j_gene: TRBJ2-5; CDR3aa: CASRDTGRRETQYF; CDR3nt: TGTGCCAGCAGGGATACAGGGAGGCGAGAGACCCAGTACTTC
v_gene: TRBV12-3/TRBV12-4; abundance: -; d_gene: TRBD1; j_gene: TRBJ1-5; CDR3aa: CASSETGTGGTQPQHF; CDR3nt: TGTGCCAGCAGTGAAACCGGGACAGGGGGCACCCAGCCCCAGCATTTT
v_gene: TRBV20-1; abundance: once; d_gene: TRBD2; j_gene: TRBJ2-2; CDR3aa: CSAQPGTSSNTGELFF; CDR3nt: TGCAGTGCGCAACCCGGGACTAGCAGCAACACCGGGGAGCTGTTTTTT
v_gene: TRBV12-3/TRBV12-4; abundance: many; d_gene: -; j_gene: TRBJ1-5; CDR3aa: CASYSGDRGQPQHF; CDR3nt: TGTGCCAGTTATTCAGGGGATAGGGGGCAGCCCCAGCATTTT
v_gene: TRBV5-1; abundance: -; d_gene: -; j_gene: TRBJ2-3; CDR3aa: CASRFEGPSTDTQYF; CDR3nt: TGCGCCAGCAGGTTTGAAGGGCCTAGCACAGATACGCAGTATTTT
v_gene: TRBV12-3/TRBV12-4; abundance: few; d_gene: -; j_gene: TRBJ2-1; CDR3aa: CASRPRQTRFF; CDR3nt: TGTGCCAGCAGGCCCCGGCAGACCCGGTTCTTC
v_gene: TRBV5-1; abundance: -; d_gene: -; j_gene: TRBJ2-1; CDR3aa: CASSLGATGNEQFF; CDR3nt: TGCGCCAGCAGCTTGGGCGCGACCGGGAATGAGCAGTTCTTC